This TCR beta chain emerged from a study of OX40 agonist ivuxolimab in advanced cancers. The wider study: The patients received agonistic anti-OX40 (CD134) antibody ivuxolimab. Every 2 weeks, ivuxolimab was infused into the patients intravenously at between 0.01 and 10 mg/kg.

The CDR3 is 15 residues long. Trimming cost V 5 bases and J 2 bases, with 14 bases left between them. CDR1 and CDR2 from the germline V gene are SEHNR and FQNEAQ (reference sequence). Sequencing used immunoSEQ multiplex PCR; TCRdb keeps in-frame clones, though not all of them. The sample lists roughly 67,000 clones, about 79% occurring once. For this clone: Its antigen is unknown.

Study-level results: At 0.1-3.0 mg/kg, partial responders had clonal expansion among the lowest observed.

The chain combines TRBV7-9 with TRBJ2-3; D call uncertain. The sample here was CD4+ or CD8+ T cells sorted from blood, taken in a trial of the OX40 agonist ivuxolimab. The receptor was derived from an adult with an advanced solid tumor such as melanoma, head and neck, liver or kidney cancer. The chain's CDR3 is CASSHNQLITDTQYF. Here the CDR3 DNA reads TGTGCCAGCAGCCACAACCAGCTTATCACAGATACGCAGTATTTT. Drawing the rest from reference TRBV7-9 and TRBJ2-3, the complete variable domain is DTGVSQNPRHKITKRGQNVTFRCDPISEHNRLYWYRQTLGQGPEFLTYFQNEAQLEKSRLLSDRFSAERPKGSFSTLEIQRTEQGDSAMYLCASSHNQLITDTQYFGPGTRLTVL.